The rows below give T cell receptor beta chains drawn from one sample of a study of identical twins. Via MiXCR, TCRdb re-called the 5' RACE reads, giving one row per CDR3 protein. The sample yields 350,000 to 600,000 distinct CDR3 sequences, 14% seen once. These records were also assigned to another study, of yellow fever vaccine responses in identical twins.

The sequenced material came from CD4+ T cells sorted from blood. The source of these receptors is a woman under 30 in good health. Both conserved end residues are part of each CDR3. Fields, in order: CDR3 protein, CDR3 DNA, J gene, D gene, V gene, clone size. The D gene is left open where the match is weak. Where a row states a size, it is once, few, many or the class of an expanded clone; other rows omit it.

CDR3 protein: CATSRVRLSAIIQETQYF
CDR3 DNA: TGTGCCACCAGCAGAGTAAGACTTTCGGCAATAATCCAAGAGACCCAGTACTTC
J gene: TRBJ2-5
D gene: NA
V gene: TRBV15
clone size: few

CDR3 protein: CASSWGQGVEQFF
CDR3 DNA: TGTGCCAGCAGCTGGGGACAGGGTGTTGAGCAGTTCTTC
J gene: TRBJ2-1
D gene: TRBD1
V gene: TRBV7-9
clone size: many

CDR3 protein: CASSPSGSPGNEQFF
CDR3 DNA: TGTGCCAGCTCACCAAGCGGGTCTCCGGGCAATGAGCAGTTCTTC
J gene: TRBJ2-1
D gene: NA
V gene: TRBV18
clone size: few

CDR3 protein: CATSATISGFEQYF
CDR3 DNA: TGTGCCACCAGCGCGACAATCTCCGGGTTCGAGCAGTACTTC
J gene: TRBJ2-7
D gene: NA
V gene: TRBV15
clone size: NA

CDR3 protein: CSARDQGGLSYEQYF
CDR3 DNA: TGCAGTGCTAGAGATCAAGGGGGCCTCTCCTACGAGCAGTACTTC
J gene: TRBJ2-7
D gene: TRBD1
V gene: TRBV20-1
clone size: few

CDR3 protein: CSARGPGLYNEQFF
CDR3 DNA: TGCAGTGCTAGAGGCCCGGGACTCTACAATGAGCAGTTCTTC
J gene: TRBJ2-1
D gene: NA
V gene: TRBV20-1
clone size: NA

CDR3 protein: CASMFFTGELFF
CDR3 DNA: TGTGCCAGCATGTTTTTCACCGGGGAGCTGTTTTTT
J gene: TRBJ2-2
D gene: NA
V gene: TRBV12-3/TRBV12-4
clone size: many

CDR3 protein: CASSFLAGGSDTQYF
CDR3 DNA: TGTGCCAGCAGTTTTCTGGCGGGAGGGTCAGATACGCAGTATTTT
J gene: TRBJ2-3
D gene: TRBD2
V gene: TRBV12-3/TRBV12-4
clone size: few

CDR3 protein: CASSLSQGANTGELVF
CDR3 DNA: TGTGCCAGCAGCTTATCGCAGGGAGCGAACACCGGGGAGCTGGTTTTT
J gene: TRBJ2-2
D gene: NA
V gene: TRBV11-2
clone size: NA

CDR3 protein: CSAREQGVHNEQFF
CDR3 DNA: TGCAGTGCCAGAGAACAGGGGGTGCACAATGAGCAGTTCTTC
J gene: TRBJ2-1
D gene: TRBD1
V gene: TRBV20-1
clone size: NA

CDR3 protein: CASSSITSGGNSPLHF
CDR3 DNA: TGTGCCAGCAGCTCCATTACGTCCGGGGGCAATTCACCCCTCCACTTT
J gene: TRBJ1-6
D gene: NA
V gene: TRBV7-9
clone size: few

CDR3 protein: CASRGTGLATYEQYF
CDR3 DNA: TGTGCCAGCCGTGGTACGGGATTAGCGACCTACGAGCAGTACTTC
J gene: TRBJ2-7
D gene: NA
V gene: TRBV28
clone size: NA

CDR3 protein: CASSQGQTGVPYNEQFF
CDR3 DNA: TGTGCCAGCAGCCAAGGGCAGACGGGGGTCCCCTACAATGAGCAGTTCTTC
J gene: TRBJ2-1
D gene: NA
V gene: TRBV4-2
clone size: few

CDR3 protein: CASSLRTGVIETQYF
CDR3 DNA: TGTGCCAGCAGCTTAAGGACAGGGGTAATTGAGACCCAGTACTTC
J gene: TRBJ2-5
D gene: TRBD1
V gene: TRBV11-2
clone size: few

CDR3 protein: CASSPPTGGQNTEAFF
CDR3 DNA: TGTGCCAGCTCACCACCCACAGGGGGCCAGAACACTGAAGCTTTCTTT
J gene: TRBJ1-1
D gene: TRBD1
V gene: TRBV18
clone size: few